Listed below are T cell receptor beta chains from one sample, sequenced in a study of Ad26.COV2.S vaccination and SARS-CoV-2 variants. Measured with immunoSEQ multiplex PCR; TCRdb has only the in-frame clones, and not every one. The table records about 180,000 clones, around nine tenths of them present only once. This sample comprised peripheral blood, obtained after recovery from COVID-19. These TCRs come from a human donor who had recovered from COVID-19. Both conserved end residues are trimmed from each CDR3. The D gene is left open where the match is weak. Where a row states a size, it is once, few, many or the class of an expanded clone; other rows omit it.

>TRBD1|TRBJ2-7|TRBV15|-
AASRPGQAAYEQY
>TRBD1|TRBJ1-6|TRBV9|few
ASSVGDSYNSPLH
>TRBD1|TRBJ2-5|TRBV14|-
ASSQLDRAAQY
>-|TRBJ1-1|TRBV11-2|-
ASSLPPNTEAF
>TRBD2|TRBJ2-1|TRBV6-1|-
ASSELAGVYTNEQF
>TRBD2|TRBJ2-3|TRBV7-2|once
ASSNRGGRTDTQY
>TRBD2|TRBJ2-1|TRBV6-5|-
ATAVAGLNEQF
>-|TRBJ1-3|TRBV10-2|-
ASMRGDSGNTIY
>-|TRBJ2-3|TRBV24-1|-
ATSADDTQY
>TRBD1|TRBJ2-7|TRBV10-3|once
AISGTGEGDYEQY
>TRBD1|TRBJ1-6|TRBV9|-
ASSSQTGGSPLH